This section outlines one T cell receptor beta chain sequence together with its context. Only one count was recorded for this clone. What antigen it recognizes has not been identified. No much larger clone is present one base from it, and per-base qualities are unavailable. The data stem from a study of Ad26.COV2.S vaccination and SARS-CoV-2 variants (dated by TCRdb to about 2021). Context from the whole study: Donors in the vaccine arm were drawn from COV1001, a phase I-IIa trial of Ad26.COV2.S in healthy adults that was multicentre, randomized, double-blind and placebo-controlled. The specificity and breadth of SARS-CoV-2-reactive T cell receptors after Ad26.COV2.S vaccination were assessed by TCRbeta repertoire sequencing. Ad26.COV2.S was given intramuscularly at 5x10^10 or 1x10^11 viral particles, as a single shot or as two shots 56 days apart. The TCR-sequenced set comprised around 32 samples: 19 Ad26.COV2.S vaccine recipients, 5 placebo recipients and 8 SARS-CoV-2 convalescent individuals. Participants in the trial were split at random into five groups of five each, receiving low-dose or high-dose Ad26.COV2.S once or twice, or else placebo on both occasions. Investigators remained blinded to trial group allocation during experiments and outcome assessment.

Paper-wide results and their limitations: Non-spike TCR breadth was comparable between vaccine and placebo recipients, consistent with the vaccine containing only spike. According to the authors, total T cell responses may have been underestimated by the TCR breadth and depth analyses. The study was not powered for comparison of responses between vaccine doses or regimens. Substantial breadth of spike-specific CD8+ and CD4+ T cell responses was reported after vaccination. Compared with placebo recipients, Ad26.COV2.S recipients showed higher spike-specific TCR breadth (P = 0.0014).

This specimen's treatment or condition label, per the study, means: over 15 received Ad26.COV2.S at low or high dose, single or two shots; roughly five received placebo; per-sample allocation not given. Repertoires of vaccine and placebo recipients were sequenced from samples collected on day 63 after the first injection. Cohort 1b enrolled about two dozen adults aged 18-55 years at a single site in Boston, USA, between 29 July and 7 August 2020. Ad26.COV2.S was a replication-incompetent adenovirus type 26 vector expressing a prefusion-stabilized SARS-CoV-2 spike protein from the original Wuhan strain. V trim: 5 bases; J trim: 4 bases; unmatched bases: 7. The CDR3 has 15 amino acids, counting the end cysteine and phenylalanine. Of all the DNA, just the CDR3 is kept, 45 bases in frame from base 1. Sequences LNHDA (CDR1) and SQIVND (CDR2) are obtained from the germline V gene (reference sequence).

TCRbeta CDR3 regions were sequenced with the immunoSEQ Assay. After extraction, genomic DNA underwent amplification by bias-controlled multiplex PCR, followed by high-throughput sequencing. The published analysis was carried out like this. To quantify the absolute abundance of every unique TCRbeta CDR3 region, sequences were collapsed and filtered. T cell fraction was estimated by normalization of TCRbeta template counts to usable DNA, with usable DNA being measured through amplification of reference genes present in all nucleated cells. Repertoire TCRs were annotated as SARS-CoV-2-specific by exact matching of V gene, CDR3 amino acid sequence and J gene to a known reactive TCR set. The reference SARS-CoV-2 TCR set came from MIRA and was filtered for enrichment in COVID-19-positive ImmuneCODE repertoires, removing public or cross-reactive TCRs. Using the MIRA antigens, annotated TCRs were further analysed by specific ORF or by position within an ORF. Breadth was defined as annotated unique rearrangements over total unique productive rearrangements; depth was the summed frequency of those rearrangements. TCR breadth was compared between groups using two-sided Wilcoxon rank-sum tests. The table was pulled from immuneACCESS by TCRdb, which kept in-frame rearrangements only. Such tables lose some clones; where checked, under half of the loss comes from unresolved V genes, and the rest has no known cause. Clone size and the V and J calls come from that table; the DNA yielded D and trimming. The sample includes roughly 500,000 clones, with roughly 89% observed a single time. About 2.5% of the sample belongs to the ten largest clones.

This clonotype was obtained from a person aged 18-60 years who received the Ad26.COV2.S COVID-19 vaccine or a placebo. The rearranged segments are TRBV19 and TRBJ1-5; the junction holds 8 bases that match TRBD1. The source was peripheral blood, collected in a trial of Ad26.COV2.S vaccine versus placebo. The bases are TGTGCCAGTAGTTCGACAGGGGTAATAAATCAGCCCCAGCATTTT. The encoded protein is CASSSTGVINQPQHF.